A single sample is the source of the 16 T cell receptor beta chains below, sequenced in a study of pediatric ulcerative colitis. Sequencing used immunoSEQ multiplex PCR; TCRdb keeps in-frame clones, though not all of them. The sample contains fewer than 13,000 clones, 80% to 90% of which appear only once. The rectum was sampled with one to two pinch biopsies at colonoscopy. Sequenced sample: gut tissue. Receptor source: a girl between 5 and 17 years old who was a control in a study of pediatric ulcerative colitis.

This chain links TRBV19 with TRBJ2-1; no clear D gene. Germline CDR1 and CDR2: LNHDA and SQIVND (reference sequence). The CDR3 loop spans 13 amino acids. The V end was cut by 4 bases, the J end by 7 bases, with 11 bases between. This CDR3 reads CASSTIYHNEQFF. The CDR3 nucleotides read TGTGCCAGTAGTACCATTTACCATAATGAGCAGTTCTTC.

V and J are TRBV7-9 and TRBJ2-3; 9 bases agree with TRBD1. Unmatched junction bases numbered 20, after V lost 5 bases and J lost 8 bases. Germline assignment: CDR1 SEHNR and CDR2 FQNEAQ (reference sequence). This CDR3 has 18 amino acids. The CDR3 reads CASSLRDRALPHESTQYF. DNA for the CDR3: TGTGCCAGCAGCCTCCGGGACAGGGCCCTTCCACATGAGTCTACGCAGTATTTT.

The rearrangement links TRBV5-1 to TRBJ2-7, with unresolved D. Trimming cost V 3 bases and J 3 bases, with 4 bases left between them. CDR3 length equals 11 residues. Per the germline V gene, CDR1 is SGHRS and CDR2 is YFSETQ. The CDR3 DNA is TGCGCCAGCAGCTACAACTACGAGCAGTACTTC. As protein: CASSYNYEQYF. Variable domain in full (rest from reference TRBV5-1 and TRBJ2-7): KAGVTQTPRYLIKTRGQQVTLSCSPISGHRSVSWYQQTPGQGLQFLFEYFSETQRNKGNFPGRFSGRQFSNSRSEMNVSTLELGDSALYLCASSYNYEQYFGPGTRLTVT.

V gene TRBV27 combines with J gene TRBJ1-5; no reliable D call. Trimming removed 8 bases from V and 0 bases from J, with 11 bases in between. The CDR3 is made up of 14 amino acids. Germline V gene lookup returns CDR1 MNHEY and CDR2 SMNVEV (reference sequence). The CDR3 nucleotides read TGTGCCAGCCTCGAGACTTATAGCAATCAGCCCCAGCATTTT. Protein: CASLETYSNQPQHF.

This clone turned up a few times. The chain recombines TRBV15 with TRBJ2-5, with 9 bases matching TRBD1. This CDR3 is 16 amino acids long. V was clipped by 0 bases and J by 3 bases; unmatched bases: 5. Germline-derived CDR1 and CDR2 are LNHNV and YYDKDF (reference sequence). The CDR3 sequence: CATSRERTGEKETQYF. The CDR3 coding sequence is TGTGCCACCAGCAGAGAGCGGACAGGGGAGAAAGAGACCCAGTACTTC.

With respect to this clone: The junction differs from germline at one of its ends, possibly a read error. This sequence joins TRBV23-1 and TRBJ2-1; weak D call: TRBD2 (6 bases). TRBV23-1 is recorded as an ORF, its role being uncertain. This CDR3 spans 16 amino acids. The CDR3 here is CAGRRPGTESYNEQFF. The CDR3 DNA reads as TGCGCCGGCAGGCGCCCCGGGACTGAGTCCTACAATGAGCAGTTCTTC.

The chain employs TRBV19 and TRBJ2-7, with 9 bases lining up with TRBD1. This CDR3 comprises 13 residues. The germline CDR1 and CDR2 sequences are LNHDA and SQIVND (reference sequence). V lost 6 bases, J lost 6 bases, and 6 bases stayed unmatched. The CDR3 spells CASRGDRGSEQYF. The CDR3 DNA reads TGTGCCAGTAGGGGTGACAGGGGGTCCGAGCAGTACTTC.

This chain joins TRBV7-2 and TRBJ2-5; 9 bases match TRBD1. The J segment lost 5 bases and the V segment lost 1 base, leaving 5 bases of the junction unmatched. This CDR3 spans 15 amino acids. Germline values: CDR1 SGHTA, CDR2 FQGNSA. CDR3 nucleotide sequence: TGTGCCAGCAGCTTAGTGGGACAGGGTTCGGAGACCCAGTACTTC. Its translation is CASSLVGQGSETQYF.

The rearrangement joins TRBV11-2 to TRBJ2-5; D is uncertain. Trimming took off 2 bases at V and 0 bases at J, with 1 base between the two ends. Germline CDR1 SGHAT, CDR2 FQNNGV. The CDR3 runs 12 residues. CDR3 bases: TGTGCCAGCAGCTTAAACCAAGAGACCCAGTACTTC. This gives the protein CASSLNQETQYF.

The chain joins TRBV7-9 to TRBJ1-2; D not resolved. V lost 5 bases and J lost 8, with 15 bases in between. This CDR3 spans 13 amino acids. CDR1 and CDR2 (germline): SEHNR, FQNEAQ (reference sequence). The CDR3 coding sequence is TGTGCCAGCAGCCTGGACCGGGCCGGGGGCTACACCTTC. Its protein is CASSLDRAGGYTF.

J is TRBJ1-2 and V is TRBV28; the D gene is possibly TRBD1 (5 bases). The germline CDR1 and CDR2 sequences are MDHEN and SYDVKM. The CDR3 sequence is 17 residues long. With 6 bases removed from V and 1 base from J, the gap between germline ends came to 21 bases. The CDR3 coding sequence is TGTGCCAGCAGCCCTGGGACGGGCGCTCTCTTTAACTATGGCTACACCTTC. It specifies CASSPGTGALFNYGYTF.

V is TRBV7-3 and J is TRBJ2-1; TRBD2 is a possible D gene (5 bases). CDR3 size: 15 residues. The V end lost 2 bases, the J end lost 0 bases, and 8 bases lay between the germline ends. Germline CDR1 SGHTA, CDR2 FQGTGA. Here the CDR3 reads CASSLSGGSYNEQFF. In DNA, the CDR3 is TGTGCCAGCAGCTTATCTGGAGGCTCCTACAATGAGCAGTTCTTC. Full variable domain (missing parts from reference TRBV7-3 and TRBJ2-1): GAGVSQTPSNKVTEKGKYVELRCDPISGHTALYWYRQSLGQGPEFLIYFQGTGAADDSGLPNDRFFAVRPEGSVSTLKIQRTERGDSAVYLCASSLSGGSYNEQFFGPGTRLTVL.

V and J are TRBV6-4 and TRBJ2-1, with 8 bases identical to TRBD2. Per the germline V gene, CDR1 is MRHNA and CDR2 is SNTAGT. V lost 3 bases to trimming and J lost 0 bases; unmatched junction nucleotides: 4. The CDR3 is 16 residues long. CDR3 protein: CASSDPSGFSYNEQFF. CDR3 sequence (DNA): TGTGCCAGCAGTGATCCTAGCGGGTTCTCCTACAATGAGCAGTTCTTC.

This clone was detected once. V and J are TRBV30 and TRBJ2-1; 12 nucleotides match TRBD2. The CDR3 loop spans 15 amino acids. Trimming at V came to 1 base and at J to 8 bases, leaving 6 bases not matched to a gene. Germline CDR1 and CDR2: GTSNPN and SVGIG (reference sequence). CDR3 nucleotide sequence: TGTGCCTGGAGTGCCGGGACTAGCGGGTTCTATGAGCAGTTCTTC. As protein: CAWSAGTSGFYEQFF.

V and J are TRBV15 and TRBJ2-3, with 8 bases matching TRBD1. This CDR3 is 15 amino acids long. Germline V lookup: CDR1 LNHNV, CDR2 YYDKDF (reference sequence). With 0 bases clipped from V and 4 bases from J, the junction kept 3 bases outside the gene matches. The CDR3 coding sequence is TGTGCCACCAGCAGAGAACAGGGGGGAGCAGATACGCAGTATTTT. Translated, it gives CATSREQGGADTQYF.

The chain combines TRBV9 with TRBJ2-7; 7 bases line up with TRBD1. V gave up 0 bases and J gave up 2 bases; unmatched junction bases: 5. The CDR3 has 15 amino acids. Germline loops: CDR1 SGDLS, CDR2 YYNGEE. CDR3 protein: CASSVEGQPPYEQYF. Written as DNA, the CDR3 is TGTGCCAGCAGCGTAGAGGGACAGCCCCCCTACGAGCAGTACTTC.